This record covers a single T cell receptor (beta chain). This entry belongs to a study of T cells in Graves' hyperthyroidism and ophthalmopathy. Researchers took RNA transcripts and amplified the TCR beta CDR3 regions from them. An initial round of RT-PCR targeting the TCR CDR3 relied on the HTBI primer set. TCRdb reprocessed the multiplex PCR reads via MiXCR and lists one record per CDR3 protein. Of nearly 750,000 distinct CDR3 sequences in the sample, about a third were seen once. Trimming took 3 bases from V and 2 from J, leaving 20 bases between them. The CDR3 covers 17 residues. Germline CDR1 is MGHRA and CDR2 is YSYEKL.

The chain carries TRBV4-1 and TRBJ2-7; D remains ambiguous. The receptor was isolated from a woman in her 40s with Graves' hyperthyroidism. The sample consisted of blood. The CDR3 DNA reads TGCGCCAGCAGCCAGGCTTCCTTGGGCATGGAAGCCTACGAGCAGTACTTC. This translates into CASSQASLGMEAYEQYF.